This entry lists 14 T cell receptor beta chains sequenced from one sample in a study of T cell responses to AZD1222 COVID-19 vaccine. Assay used: immunoSEQ multiplex PCR; TCRdb lists only in-frame clones, some missing. Of about 110,000 clones listed, roughly 90% were seen once; the top ten hold less than 6%. This sample comprised peripheral blood, obtained on day 0 of AZD1222 vaccination. Receptors were obtained from an adult in good health.

This chain links TRBV6-6 with TRBJ2-2; weak D call: TRBD2 (5 bases). From germline, CDR1 is MNHNY and CDR2 SVGAGI (reference sequence). V lost 3 bases and J 4 bases, leaving 9 bases between the germline ends. The CDR3 runs to 14 residues. The DNA for the CDR3 is TGTGCCAGCAGTTATGAGGGAACCACCGGGGAGCTGTTTTTT. Amino acids: CASSYEGTTGELFF.

The J gene is TRBJ2-2, the V gene TRBV25-1, with TRBD1 identical over 9 bases. Looked up from germline, CDR1 is MGHDK and CDR2 is SYGVNS. V trimming: 7 bases; J trimming: 3 bases; junction bases outside the gene matches: 6. CDR3 length: 15 amino acids. CDR3 protein: CASIGGTGYTGELFF. The DNA of the CDR3 is TGTGCCAGCATAGGAGGGACAGGGTACACCGGGGAGCTGTTTTTT.

The V and J genes are TRBV5-4 and TRBJ2-7; TRBD2 aligns across 7 bases. The trim removed 3 bases at V and 1 base at J, leaving 4 bases unmatched. Per germline, CDR1 SGHNT and CDR2 YYREEE (reference sequence). The CDR3 contains 14 residues. CDR3 nucleotides: TGTGCCAGCAGCTGGGGAGGGACGTCCTACGAGCAGTACTTC. Amino acid sequence: CASSWGGTSYEQYF.

The CDR3 sequence is CASSLGRYHLGQYF. The CDR3 region has the DNA TGTGCCAGCAGCTTGGGACGCTACCACTTGGGTCAGTACTTC. The chain links TRBV5-6 to TRBJ2-4, with D unclear. CDR1 and CDR2 (germline): SGHDT, YYEEEE. Trimming removed 0 bases from V and 12 bases from J, with 16 bases in between. The CDR3 length is 14 residues.

The CDR3, as DNA: TGTGCCAGCAGTTCCCTCGGCACAACTAATGAAAAACTGTTTTTT. Its translation is CASSSLGTTNEKLFF. V gene TRBV28 combines with J gene TRBJ1-4, with no clear D. CDR1 is MDHEN and CDR2 is SYDVKM in the germline V gene. CDR3 size: 15 residues. Trimming removed 4 bases at V and 0 bases at J, with 9 bases between.

This sequence joins TRBV5-1 and TRBJ1-1; D remains unclear. This CDR3 comprises 12 residues. The V gene lost 6 bases and the J gene lost 1 base, with 7 bases spanning the gap. CDR1 and CDR2 (germline): SGHRS, YFSETQ. CDR3 protein: CASTEGNTEAFF. The CDR3 DNA reads as TGCGCCAGCACGGAAGGGAACACTGAAGCTTTCTTT.

This chain joins TRBV3-1 (or the pseudogene TRBV3-2) and TRBJ2-7; D is unclear. The V end was cut by 4 bases, the J end by 3 bases, with 16 bases between. The CDR3 sequence is 15 residues long. CDR1 and CDR2 (germline): LGHDT, YNNKEL (reference sequence). The CDR3 sequence is CASSPDVSGSYEQYF. CDR3 nucleotides: TGTGCCAGCAGCCCAGACGTGTCAGGCAGCTACGAGCAGTACTTC.

This clone was recorded once. The rearrangement joins TRBV5-8 to TRBJ1-5; D unclear. The germline V and J ends were trimmed by 4 bases and 9 bases, with 11 bases remaining between them. The CDR3 is 12 residues long. From germline, CDR1 is SGHTS and CDR2 YDEGEE. In DNA form, the CDR3 reads TGTGCCAGCAGCCTCGGAGCGGGGCCCCAGCATTTT. Translating gives CASSLGAGPQHF.

The chain links TRBV10-2 to TRBJ2-7; D might be TRBD1 or TRBD2, each matching 5 bases. V lost 6 bases and J lost 7, with 16 bases in between. The CDR3 runs 13 residues. CDR1 is WSHSY, CDR2 SAAADI, per germline. The chain's CDR3 is CASSRDRLEEQYF. CDR3 bases: TGCGCCAGCAGCAGGGACCGCCTTGAGGAGCAGTACTTC.

This clone was counted only a few times. The chain joins TRBV11-2 to TRBJ2-6, with D uncertain. V shed 1 base and J shed 4 bases, with 8 bases lying between them. This CDR3 region has 15 residues. Looked up from germline, CDR1 is SGHAT and CDR2 is FQNNGV. The CDR3 DNA follows: TGTGCCAGCAGCTTAGTGCCGTTCGGGGCCAACGTCCTGACTTTC. Encoded protein: CASSLVPFGANVLTF.

This chain connects TRBV5-1 to TRBJ1-2; D perhaps matches TRBD1 (5 bases). V gave up 0 bases and J gave up 7 bases, with 10 bases separating them. The CDR3 totals 13 residues. Germline assignment: CDR1 SGHRS and CDR2 YFSETQ. The CDR3 DNA follows: TGCGCCAGCAGCTTGGCAGGGAGCAGTGGCTACACCTTC. Amino acid sequence: CASSLAGSSGYTF.

Only one count was recorded for this clone. The rearrangement joins TRBV7-2 to TRBJ2-1, with D perhaps TRBD2 (6 bases). CDR1 SGHTA and CDR2 FQGNSA come from the germline V gene. The CDR3 loop spans 14 amino acids. Trimming pared 9 bases from V and 1 base from J, leaving 13 bases between. CDR3 nucleotides: TGTGCCAGTTCCCTTGGGGGGTCCTACAATGAGCAGTTCTTC. This translates into CASSLGGSYNEQFF.

This sequence joins TRBV5-1 and TRBJ2-7; D might be TRBD2 (5 bases). The ends were cut back, 2 bases at V and 0 bases at J, with 9 bases in the middle. Germline CDR1 is SGHRS and CDR2 is YFSETQ. This CDR3 is 14 amino acids long. The CDR3 loop reads CASSLSGTSYEQYF. CDR3 coding DNA: TGCGCCAGCAGCTTAAGCGGTACCTCCTACGAGCAGTACTTC.

The chain links TRBV4-2 to TRBJ2-7, with 9 bases identical to TRBD1. V lost 4 bases to trimming and J lost 5 bases; unmatched junction nucleotides: 6. The CDR3 sequence is 14 residues long. Germline assignment: CDR1 LGHNA and CDR2 YNFKEQ. CDR3 bases: TGTGCCAGCAGCCGGGGACAGGGTAGCGACGAGCAGTACTTC. Protein sequence: CASSRGQGSDEQYF.